A single sample gave rise to the 5 T cell receptor beta chains below, sequenced in a study of early T cells in non-severe SARS-CoV-2 infection. TCRdb independently ran MiXCR on the 5' RACE reads; one entry per CDR3 protein. The sample carries around 75,000 distinct CDR3 sequences, about 9% recorded once. The source material was whole blood. All receptors derive from an adult who was a healthcare worker with PCR-confirmed SARS-CoV-2 infection or an uninfected control (not recorded which).

This clonotype was picked up a small number of times. The chain employs TRBV12-5 and TRBJ2-2; 7 bases agree with TRBD1. The CDR3 has 15 amino acids. Trimming took 4 bases from V and 7 from J; bases not matched to a gene: 9. Per the germline V gene, CDR1 is LGHNT and CDR2 is FRNRAP. CDR3 coding DNA: TGTGCTAGTGGTTCTGAGAGGGGGCCGGGCGGGGAGCTGTTTTTT. Its translation: CASGSERGPGGELFF.

This clonotype was observed a handful of times. The chain combines TRBV4-2 with TRBJ2-1, with D possibly matching TRBD2 (7 bases). Trimming took off 0 bases at V and 8 bases at J, with 11 bases between the two ends. This CDR3 is built from 14 residues. In germline, CDR1 is LGHNA, CDR2 YNFKEQ. For the CDR3, the DNA is TGTGCCAGCAGCCAAGAGCAGGGGAGGGATGAGCAGTTCTTC. Residues: CASSQEQGRDEQFF.

This clonotype has just a few counts. The chain uses TRBV25-1 and TRBJ1-1; D not resolved. Germline CDR1 and CDR2: MGHDK and SYGVNS. Deletions cut 1 base from V and 1 base from J, with 10 bases between. This CDR3 has 15 residues. The CDR3 region has the DNA TGTGCCAGCAGTGAATTAAGGTCGGGGAACACTGAAGCTTTCTTT. It yields the protein CASSELRSGNTEAFF.

In its sample, this clonotype was seen a few times. This chain connects TRBV20-1 to TRBJ2-3; a weak D match, TRBD2 (5 bases). Germline V gene sequence: CDR1 DFQATT, CDR2 SNEGSKA (reference sequence). Trimming took off 5 bases at V and 0 bases at J, with 15 bases between the two ends. This CDR3 is 15 amino acids long. The CDR3 protein is CSAPVASYSTDTQYF. The CDR3 DNA follows: TGCAGTGCTCCCGTGGCTAGCTACAGCACAGATACGCAGTATTTT.

The V call is TRBV30, the J call TRBJ1-1; TRBD1 matches at 11 bases. This CDR3 comprises 14 residues. CDR1 and CDR2 from the germline V gene are GTSNPN and SVGIG (reference sequence). V shed 1 base, J shed 11 bases, and the junction held 9 bases outside the gene matches. The DNA of the CDR3 is TGTGCCTGGAGTGGGACAGGGGGCGTTGGTAGGGCTTTCTTT. It is translated as CAWSGTGGVGRAFF.